The 22 T cell receptor beta chains in this list originate from one sample, sequenced in a study of cytomegalovirus exposure and HLA in healthy donors. Use of 60 Vbeta and 13 Jbeta primers characterized the PCR. The protocol was immunoSEQ multiplex PCR, while the TCRdb copy is restricted to in-frame clones and leaves out a portion. The sample contains about 130,000 clones, roughly 77% of which appear only once. Sequencing was performed on PBMCs. The receptors shown here come from a man between 25 and 39 years old in good health and CMV-seronegative.

The chain couples TRBV10-3 to TRBJ2-3, with D possibly being TRBD1 (5 bases). The CDR3 runs to 15 residues. Trimming took 4 bases from V and 0 from J, leaving 11 bases between them. The germline V gene encodes CDR1 ENHRY and CDR2 SYGVKD. The CDR3 loop reads CAISAAGPSTDTQYF. CDR3 sequence (DNA): TGTGCCATCAGTGCGGCAGGGCCCAGCACAGATACGCAGTATTTT.

V is TRBV7-8 and J is TRBJ2-2, with D unresolved. With 7 bases removed from V and 6 bases from J, the gap between germline ends came to 6 bases. This CDR3 spans 11 amino acids. Germline lookup yields CDR1 SGHVS and CDR2 FQNEAQ. The CDR3 region has the DNA TGTGCCAGCACCCCAGCCGGGGAGCTGTTTTTT. Residues: CASTPAGELFF.

The rearrangement joins TRBV11-2 to TRBJ2-5; possibly TRBD1 for D (6 bases). V was cut by 5 bases and J by 3 bases, with 25 bases left in between. The CDR3 loop spans 18 amino acids. CDR1 is SGHAT, CDR2 FQNNGV, per germline. CDR3 amino acids: CASSDPSSRVGDKETQYF. CDR3 nucleotide sequence: TGTGCCAGCAGCGACCCCAGCTCCCGGGTTGGGGACAAAGAGACCCAGTACTTC.

The V gene is TRBV23-1, the J gene TRBJ1-1; 12 bases are a match to TRBD1. TRBV23-1 is an ORF for which the function is uncertain. The CDR3 extends over 16 amino acids. V dropped 7 bases and J dropped 3; count of bases not matched to a gene: 9. CDR3 in DNA: TGCGCCAGCATTCGGGGACAGGGGGCGCAGGACACTGAAGCTTTCTTT. Translation gives CASIRGQGAQDTEAFF.

The chain uses TRBV20-1 and TRBJ2-1, with D maybe TRBD2 (6 bases). Germline CDR1 and CDR2: DFQATT and SNEGSKA (reference sequence). CDR3 length: 10 amino acids. The CDR3 region is CSAREREQFF. Here the CDR3 DNA reads TGCAGCGCCCGGGAGCGAGAGCAGTTCTTC.

The chain recombines TRBV4-3 with TRBJ1-4, with 10 positions matching TRBD1. CDR3 size: 15 residues. Germline CDR1 reads LGHNA; CDR2 reads YSLEER. Germline trimming cut 0 bases from V and 11 bases from J; bases unmatched to any gene: 6. CDR3 region: CASSQDSGTGDKLFF. The DNA for the CDR3 is TGCGCCAGCAGCCAAGATTCCGGGACAGGGGATAAACTGTTTTTT.

The table lists this clone with a few counts. The J gene is TRBJ2-7, the V gene TRBV28; 14 nucleotides agree with TRBD2. The CDR3 loop spans 18 amino acids. Germline CDR1 and CDR2: MDHEN and SYDVKM. V was clipped by 2 bases and J by 4 bases; unmatched bases: 10. The CDR3 region has the DNA TGTGCCAGCAGTTTAATAGCAGGGACTAGCGGGGGATCATACGAGCAGTACTTC. This codes for CASSLIAGTSGGSYEQYF.

The gene calls are TRBV5-6 and TRBJ2-4, with a tentative D call TRBD1 (6 bases). CDR1 is SGHDT and CDR2 is YYEEEE in the germline V gene. V shed 3 bases and J shed 4 bases, with 11 bases lying between them. The CDR3 runs 14 residues. CDR3 amino acids: CASSYGTLKNIQYF. CDR3 coding DNA: TGTGCCAGCAGCTATGGGACACTGAAAAACATTCAGTACTTC.

This sequence joins TRBV6-6 and TRBJ1-4; no clear D. Trimming removed 6 bases at V and 5 bases at J, with 16 bases between. The germline gives CDR1 MNHNY, CDR2 SVGAGI (reference sequence). The CDR3 is 15 residues long. The CDR3 here is CASSYGGGFNEKLFF. CDR3 in DNA: TGTGCCAGCAGCTACGGTGGAGGCTTCAATGAAAAACTGTTTTTT.

The CDR3 nucleotides are TGTGCCAGCAGCCTGGCGGTAGCAGAAGAGACCCAGTACTTC. It yields the protein CASSLAVAEETQYF. The chain recombines TRBV7-9 with TRBJ2-5; no firm D call. Trimming shortened V by 5 bases and J by 3 bases, and 13 bases separated the two germline ends. This CDR3 has 14 residues. Germline CDR1 is SEHNR and CDR2 is FQNEAQ (reference sequence).

V usage is TRBV7-9 and J usage is TRBJ2-7, with D tentatively TRBD1 (5 bases). The CDR3 spans 14 residues. The germline CDR1 and CDR2 sequences are SEHNR and FQNEAQ (reference sequence). The V gene lost 1 base and the J gene lost 6 bases, with 13 bases spanning the gap. In DNA, the CDR3 is TGTGCCAGCAGCTTAGAAGGGGTGGGGCGCGAGCAGTACTTC. Its protein product is CASSLEGVGREQYF.

As DNA, the CDR3 is TGCGCCAGCAGCTTAACAGGGTGGGACGAGCAGTACTTC. It codes for CASSLTGWDEQYF. The chain links TRBV5-1 to TRBJ2-7; D may be TRBD1 (6 bases). The V gene lost 2 bases and the J gene lost 5 bases, with 11 bases spanning the gap. There are 13 residues in the CDR3. Per germline, CDR1 SGHRS and CDR2 YFSETQ.

The chain employs TRBV9 and TRBJ2-7; TRBD1 agrees at 9 bases. V gave up 5 bases and J gave up 3 bases; unmatched junction bases: 9. Germline CDR1 SGDLS, CDR2 YYNGEE. This CDR3 is built from 15 residues. Written as DNA, the CDR3 is TGTGCCAGCAGTCCTTGGGACAGGGCTTTCTACGAGCAGTACTTC. This gives the protein CASSPWDRAFYEQYF.

J is TRBJ2-4 and V is TRBV4-1; TRBD2 is a possible D gene (6 bases). V was trimmed by 0 bases and J by 14 bases, leaving 20 bases between them. This CDR3 comprises 15 residues. Germline loops: CDR1 MGHRA, CDR2 YSYEKL. CDR3 sequence (DNA): TGCGCCAGCAGCCAAGATAGTACGGTTTCGGGGGTCGAGTACTTC. This encodes CASSQDSTVSGVEYF.

The chain has TRBV11-2 and TRBJ2-7; 7 positions match TRBD1. Germline-derived CDR1 and CDR2 are SGHAT and FQNNGV. CDR3 length: 15 amino acids. After removal of 1 base from V and 3 bases from J, the junction contained 6 bases not matched to a gene. CDR3 residues: CASSLAGGKSYEQYF. CDR3 nucleotides: TGTGCCAGCAGCTTAGCAGGGGGTAAAAGCTACGAGCAGTACTTC.

The chain uses TRBV7-8 and TRBJ1-3, with 7 positions matching TRBD1. Per the germline V gene, CDR1 is SGHVS and CDR2 is FQNEAQ. With V trimmed by 5 bases and J by 11 bases, 9 bases remained unmatched. The CDR3 is 13 amino acids. CDR3 DNA sequence: TGTGCCAGCAGCCCCCGAAACAGGGGCTCCATATATTTT. This codes for CASSPRNRGSIYF.

V usage is TRBV5-4 and J usage is TRBJ1-2; 9 bases are a match to TRBD1. J lost 4 bases, V lost 4 bases, and 8 bases had no gene match. Germline lookup yields CDR1 SGHNT and CDR2 YYREEE (reference sequence). CDR3 size: 15 residues. The CDR3 DNA reads as TGTGCCAGCAGCGGATCCGGGACAGGGTTCTATGGCTACACCTTC. Protein sequence: CASSGSGTGFYGYTF.

The chain has TRBV5-4 and TRBJ1-4; D is unresolved. Trimming removed 4 bases from V and 3 bases from J, with 19 bases in between. CDR1 SGHNT and CDR2 YYREEE come from the germline V gene (reference sequence). CDR3 size: 17 residues. CDR3: CASSRSGSPGANEKLFF. The CDR3 DNA follows: TGTGCCAGCAGCCGCTCGGGGTCCCCTGGGGCTAATGAAAAACTGTTTTTT.

J is TRBJ2-2 and V is TRBV6-5; 9 nucleotides line up with TRBD1. Germline V lookup: CDR1 MNHEY, CDR2 SVGAGI. With V trimmed by 4 bases and J by 7 bases, 4 bases remained unmatched. The CDR3 consists of 14 residues. CDR3: CASSSGQGGGELFF. As DNA, the CDR3 is TGTGCCAGCAGTTCGGGACAGGGCGGCGGGGAGCTGTTTTTT.

The chain joins TRBV6-6 to TRBJ1-5; D unresolved. CDR3 length equals 14 residues. Germline CDR1 is MNHNY and CDR2 is SVGAGI (reference sequence). The V end lost 5 bases, the J end lost 2 bases, and 10 bases lay between the germline ends. CDR3 in amino acids: CASSNREGNQPQHF. For the CDR3, the DNA is TGTGCCAGCAGTAACCGGGAGGGCAATCAGCCCCAGCATTTT.

This clone was counted a few times. The rearrangement links TRBV6-5 to TRBJ2-1; 12 nucleotides match TRBD2. Per the germline V gene, CDR1 is MNHEY and CDR2 is SVGAGI. Unmatched junction bases numbered 5, after V lost 5 bases and J lost 9 bases. The CDR3 length is 14 residues. The CDR3 DNA sequence: TGTGCCAGCAGTCAAAGGGGACTAGCGGGTGAGCAGTTCTTC. As protein: CASSQRGLAGEQFF.

The rearrangement uses TRBV2 and TRBJ1-6, with 7 bases identical to TRBD1. Losses at the gene ends were 6 bases for V and 6 bases for J; bases not matched to a gene: 11. The CDR3 contains 16 residues. Germline loops: CDR1 SNHLY, CDR2 FYNNEI. DNA for the CDR3: TGTGCCAGCAGGGCACGACAGGGTTCGCGTAATTCACCCCTCCACTTT. Amino acid sequence: CASRARQGSRNSPLHF. The complete variable domain, with remaining parts taken from reference TRBV2 and TRBJ1-6, reads EPEVTQTPSHQVTQMGQEVILRCVPISNHLYFYWYRQILGQKVEFLVSFYNNEISEKSEIFDDQFSVERPDGSNFTLKIRSTKLEDSAMYFCASRARQGSRNSPLHFGNGTRLTVT.